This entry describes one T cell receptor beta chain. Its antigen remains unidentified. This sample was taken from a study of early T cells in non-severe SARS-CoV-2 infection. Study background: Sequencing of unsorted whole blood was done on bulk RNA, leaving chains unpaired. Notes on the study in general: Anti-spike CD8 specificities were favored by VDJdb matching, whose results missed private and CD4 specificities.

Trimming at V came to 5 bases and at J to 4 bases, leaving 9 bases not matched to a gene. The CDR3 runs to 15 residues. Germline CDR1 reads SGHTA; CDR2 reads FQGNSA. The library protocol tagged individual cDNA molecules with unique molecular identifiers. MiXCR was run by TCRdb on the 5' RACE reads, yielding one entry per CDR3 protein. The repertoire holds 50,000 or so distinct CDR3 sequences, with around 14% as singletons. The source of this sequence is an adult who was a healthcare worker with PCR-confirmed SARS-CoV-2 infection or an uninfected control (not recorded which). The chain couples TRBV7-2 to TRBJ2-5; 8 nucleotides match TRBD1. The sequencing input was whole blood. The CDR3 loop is CASSRQGSLLETQYF. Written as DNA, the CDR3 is TGTGCCAGCAGCCGACAGGGGAGCTTGTTAGAGACCCAGTACTTC.